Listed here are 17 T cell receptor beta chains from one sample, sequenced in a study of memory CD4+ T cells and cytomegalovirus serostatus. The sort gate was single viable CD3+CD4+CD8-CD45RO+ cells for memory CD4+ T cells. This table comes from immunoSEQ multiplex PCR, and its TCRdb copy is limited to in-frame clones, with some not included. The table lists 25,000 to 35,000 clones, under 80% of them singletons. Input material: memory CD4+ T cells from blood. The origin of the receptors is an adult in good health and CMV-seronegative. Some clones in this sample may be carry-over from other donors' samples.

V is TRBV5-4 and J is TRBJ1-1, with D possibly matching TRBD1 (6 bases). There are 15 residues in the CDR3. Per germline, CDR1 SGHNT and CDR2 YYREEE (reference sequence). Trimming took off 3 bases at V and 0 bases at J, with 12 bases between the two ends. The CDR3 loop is CASSWGQFMNTEAFF. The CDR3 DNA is TGTGCCAGCAGCTGGGGGCAGTTCATGAACACTGAAGCTTTCTTT.

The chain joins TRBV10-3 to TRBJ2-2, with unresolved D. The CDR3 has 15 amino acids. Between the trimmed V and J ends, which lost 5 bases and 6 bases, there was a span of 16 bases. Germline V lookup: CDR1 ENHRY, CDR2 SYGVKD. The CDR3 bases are TGTGCCATCAGTAGGGATTTGAACCGCCCCGGGGAGCTGTTTTTT. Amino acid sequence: CAISRDLNRPGELFF.

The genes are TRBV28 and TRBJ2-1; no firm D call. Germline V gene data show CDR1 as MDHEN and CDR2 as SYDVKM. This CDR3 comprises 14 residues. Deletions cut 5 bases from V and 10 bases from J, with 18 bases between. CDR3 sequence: CASSPQISTAEQFF. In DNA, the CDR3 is TGTGCCAGCAGTCCCCAAATCTCGACCGCAGAGCAGTTCTTC. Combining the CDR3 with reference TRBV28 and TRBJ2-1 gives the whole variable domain DVKVTQSSRYLVKRTGEKVFLECVQDMDHENMFWYRQDPGLGLRLIYFSYDVKMKEKGDIPEGYSVSREKKERFSLILESASTNQTSMYLCASSPQISTAEQFFGPGTRLTVL.

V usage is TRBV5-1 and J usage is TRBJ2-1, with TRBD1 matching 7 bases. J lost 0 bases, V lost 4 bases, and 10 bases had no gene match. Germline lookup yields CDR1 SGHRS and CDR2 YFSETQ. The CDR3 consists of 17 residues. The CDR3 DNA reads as TGCGCCAGCAGCCGAGGGACAGTTTATAGCTCCTACAATGAGCAGTTCTTC. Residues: CASSRGTVYSSYNEQFF.

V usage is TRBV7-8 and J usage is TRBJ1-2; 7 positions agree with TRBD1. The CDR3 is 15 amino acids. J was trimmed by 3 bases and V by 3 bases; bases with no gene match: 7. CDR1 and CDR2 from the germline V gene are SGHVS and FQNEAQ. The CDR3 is CASSFAGQADYGYTF. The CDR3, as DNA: TGTGCCAGCAGCTTCGCCGGACAGGCCGACTATGGCTACACCTTC. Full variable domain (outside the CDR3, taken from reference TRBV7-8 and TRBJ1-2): GAGVSQSPRYKVAKRGQDVALRCDPISGHVSLFWYQQALGQGPEFLTYFQNEAQLDKSGLPSDRFFAERPEGSVSTLKIQRTQQEDSAVYLCASSFAGQADYGYTFGSGTRLTVV.

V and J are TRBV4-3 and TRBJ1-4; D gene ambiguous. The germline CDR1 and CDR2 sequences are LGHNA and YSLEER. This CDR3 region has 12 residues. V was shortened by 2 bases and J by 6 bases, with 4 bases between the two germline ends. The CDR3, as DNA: TGCGCCAGCAGCCAAAATGATGAAAAACTGTTTTTT. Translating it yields CASSQNDEKLFF.

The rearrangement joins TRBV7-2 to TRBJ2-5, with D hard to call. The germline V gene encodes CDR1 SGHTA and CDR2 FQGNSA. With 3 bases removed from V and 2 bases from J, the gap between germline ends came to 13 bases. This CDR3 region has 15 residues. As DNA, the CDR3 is TGTGCCAGCAGCTTTGGGTCTGGTACACAAGAGACCCAGTACTTC. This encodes CASSFGSGTQETQYF.

In nucleotides, the CDR3 is TGTGCCAGCAGCTTGGGGACAGGGAGATCTGGAAACACCATATATTTT. It specifies CASSLGTGRSGNTIYF. J is TRBJ1-3 and V is TRBV5-6; TRBD1 matches at 8 bases. The junction had 3 bases not matched to a gene; V was cut back by 0 bases and J by 1 base. Germline V gives CDR1 SGHDT, CDR2 YYEEEE. This CDR3 spans 16 amino acids.

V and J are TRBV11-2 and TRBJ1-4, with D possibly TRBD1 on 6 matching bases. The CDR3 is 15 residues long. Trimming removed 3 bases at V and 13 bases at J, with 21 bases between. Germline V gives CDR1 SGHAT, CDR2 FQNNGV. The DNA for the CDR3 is TGTGCCAGCAGCTTCTATGGACAGAATAGGAAAGGACTGTTTTTT. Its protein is CASSFYGQNRKGLFF.

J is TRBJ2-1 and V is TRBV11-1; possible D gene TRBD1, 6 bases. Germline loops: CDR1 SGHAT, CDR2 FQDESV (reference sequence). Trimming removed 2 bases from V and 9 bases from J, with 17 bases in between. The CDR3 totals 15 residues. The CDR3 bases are TGTGCCAGCAGCTTATTACTAGTGGGGGCTGTTGAGCAGTTCTTC. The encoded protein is CASSLLLVGAVEQFF.

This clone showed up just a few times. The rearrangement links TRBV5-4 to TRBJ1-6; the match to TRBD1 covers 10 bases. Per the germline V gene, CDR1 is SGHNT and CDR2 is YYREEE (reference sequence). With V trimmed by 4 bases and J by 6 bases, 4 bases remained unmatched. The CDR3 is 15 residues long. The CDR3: CASSRDRGSNSPLHF. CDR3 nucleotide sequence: TGTGCCAGCAGCCGGGACAGGGGCTCTAATTCACCCCTCCACTTT.

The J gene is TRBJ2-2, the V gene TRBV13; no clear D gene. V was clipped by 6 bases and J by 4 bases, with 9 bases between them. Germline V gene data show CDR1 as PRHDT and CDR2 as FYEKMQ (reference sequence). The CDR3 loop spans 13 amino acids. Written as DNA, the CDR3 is TGTGCCAGCAGAAGGCAGTCCACCGGGGAGCTGTTTTTT. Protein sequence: CASRRQSTGELFF.

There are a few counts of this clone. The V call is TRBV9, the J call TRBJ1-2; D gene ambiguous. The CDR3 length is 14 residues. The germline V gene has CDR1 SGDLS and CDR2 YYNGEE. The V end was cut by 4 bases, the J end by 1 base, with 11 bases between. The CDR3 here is CASSLGGDNYGYTF. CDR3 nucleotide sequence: TGTGCCAGCAGCTTGGGAGGAGATAACTATGGCTACACCTTC.

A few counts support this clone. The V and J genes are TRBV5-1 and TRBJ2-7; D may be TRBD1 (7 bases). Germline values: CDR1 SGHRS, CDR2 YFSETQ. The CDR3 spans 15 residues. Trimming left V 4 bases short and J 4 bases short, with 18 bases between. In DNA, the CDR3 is TGCGCCAGCAGCCCCCGACAGGGAGGTGGGTACGAGCAGTACTTC. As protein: CASSPRQGGGYEQYF.

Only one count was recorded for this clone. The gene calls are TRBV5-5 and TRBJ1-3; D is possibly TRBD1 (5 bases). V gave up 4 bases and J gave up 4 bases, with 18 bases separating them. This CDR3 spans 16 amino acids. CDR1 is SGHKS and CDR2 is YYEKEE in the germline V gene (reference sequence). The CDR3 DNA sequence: TGTGCCAGCAGCCCGGAAGTGGGACTCTCGGGAAACACCATATATTTT. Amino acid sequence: CASSPEVGLSGNTIYF.

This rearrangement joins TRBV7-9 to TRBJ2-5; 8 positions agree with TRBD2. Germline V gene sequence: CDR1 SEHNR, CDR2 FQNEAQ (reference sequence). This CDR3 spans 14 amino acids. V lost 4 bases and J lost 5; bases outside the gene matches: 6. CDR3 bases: TGTGCCAGCAGCTCCCGGGGGGGGAGGGAGACCCAGTACTTC. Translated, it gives CASSSRGGRETQYF.

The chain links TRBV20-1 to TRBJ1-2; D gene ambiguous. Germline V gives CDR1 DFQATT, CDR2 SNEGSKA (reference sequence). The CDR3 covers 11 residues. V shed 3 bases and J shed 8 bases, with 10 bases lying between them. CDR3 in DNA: TGCAGTGCTAGTCACAGAGGGGGCTACACCTTC. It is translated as CSASHRGGYTF.